This TCR beta chain was identified in a study of T-cell reconstitution after alpha-beta-depleted transplantation in children. The CDR3 loop spans 15 amino acids. V trimming: 1 base; J trimming: 2 bases; junction bases outside the gene matches: 5. Looked up from germline, CDR1 is SGHRS and CDR2 is YFSETQ. The authors prepared the TCRbeta library with unique molecular identifiers. From the PCR reads, TCRdb called clonotypes with MiXCR, one entry per CDR3 protein. The sample has more than 300,000 distinct CDR3 sequences, 15% to 20% seen once. Here the sequenced sample was PBMCs, mostly from graft donor cells, taken 360 days after TCRalphabeta/CD19-depleted stem cell transplant. This sequence joins TRBV5-1 and TRBJ2-5, with 7 nucleotides matching TRBD1. This receptor was obtained from a male patient aged 2 to 9 who had a stem cell transplant for acute lymphoblastic leukemia, so the T cells may come from the graft donor. CDR3 nucleotide sequence: TGCGCCAGCAGCTTGTACAGGGGTTGGCAAGAGACCCAGTACTTC. This codes for CASSLYRGWQETQYF.